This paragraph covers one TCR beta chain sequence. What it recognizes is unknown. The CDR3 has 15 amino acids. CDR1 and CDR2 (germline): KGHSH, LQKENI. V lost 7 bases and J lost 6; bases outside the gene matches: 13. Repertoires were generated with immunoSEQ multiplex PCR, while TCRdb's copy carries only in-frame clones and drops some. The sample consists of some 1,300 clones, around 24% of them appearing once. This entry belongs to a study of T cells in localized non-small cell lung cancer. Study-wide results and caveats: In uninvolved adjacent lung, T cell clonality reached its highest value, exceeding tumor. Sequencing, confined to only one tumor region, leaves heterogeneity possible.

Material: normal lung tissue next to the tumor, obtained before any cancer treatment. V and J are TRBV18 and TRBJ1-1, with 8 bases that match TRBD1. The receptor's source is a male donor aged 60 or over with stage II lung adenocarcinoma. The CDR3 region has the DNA TGTGCCAGCTGTCGGACAGGGTCGAAGGGGGCTGAAGCTTTCTTT. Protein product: CASCRTGSKGAEAFF.